This is a list of T cell receptor beta chains from one sample in a study of blood T cell repertoires in COVID-19. Some clones are missing from TCRdb's copy, which holds only in-frame ones; the method was immunoSEQ multiplex PCR. The sample yields some 200,000 clones, 81% seen once. The sequencing sample was made of PBMCs or T cells enriched from blood (not recorded which). These receptors all stem from a woman in her 50s with acute COVID-19. The CDR3 runs from the conserved cysteine through the conserved F or W. D genes are given only for firm matches. Clone size is given for some rows only: seen once, a few or many times, or a class if the clone is expanded.

V gene: TRBV5-1
clone size: .
D gene: .
J gene: TRBJ1-6
CDR3 protein: CASLPGPGVEYSPLHF
CDR3 DNA: TGCGCCAGCCTACCCGGTCCGGGGGTGGAATATTCACCCCTCCACTTT

V gene: TRBV3-1/TRBV3-2
clone size: .
D gene: .
J gene: TRBJ2-3
CDR3 protein: CASSQDGGGRTDTQYF
CDR3 DNA: TGTGCCAGCAGCCAAGACGGCGGGGGCCGCACAGATACGCAGTATTTT

V gene: TRBV7-2
clone size: .
D gene: TRBD2
J gene: TRBJ2-5
CDR3 protein: CASSLSRLAGGETQYF
CDR3 DNA: TGTGCCAGCAGCTTAAGTCGTCTAGCGGGGGGGGAGACCCAGTACTTC

V gene: TRBV24-1
clone size: once
D gene: TRBD1
J gene: TRBJ2-5
CDR3 protein: CATSDTTGVGTQYF
CDR3 DNA: TGTGCCACCAGTGACACGACAGGGGTTGGGACCCAGTACTTC

V gene: TRBV27
clone size: .
D gene: .
J gene: TRBJ1-2
CDR3 protein: CASSLQGTNYGYTF
CDR3 DNA: TGTGCCAGCAGTTTACAGGGAACTAACTATGGCTACACCTTC

V gene: TRBV7-2
clone size: .
D gene: .
J gene: TRBJ1-4
CDR3 protein: CASSPTNSGEKLFF
CDR3 DNA: TGTGCCAGCAGCCCCACAAACAGTGGTGAAAAACTGTTTTTT

V gene: TRBV19
clone size: .
D gene: TRBD1
J gene: TRBJ2-7
CDR3 protein: CASSKAGTGGIEQYF
CDR3 DNA: TGTGCCAGTAGTAAGGCCGGGACAGGGGGTATCGAGCAGTACTTC

V gene: TRBV28
clone size: .
D gene: .
J gene: TRBJ1-5
CDR3 protein: CASSFIGRGPQHF
CDR3 DNA: TGTGCCAGCAGTTTCATCGGTCGGGGGCCCCAGCATTTT

V gene: TRBV27
clone size: .
D gene: TRBD2
J gene: TRBJ2-5
CDR3 protein: CASSLSGTSGTLTQYF
CDR3 DNA: TGTGCCAGCAGTTTATCGGGGACTAGCGGGACTCTGACCCAGTACTTC

V gene: TRBV6-1
clone size: .
D gene: .
J gene: TRBJ1-2
CDR3 protein: CASSEGWQNYGYTF
CDR3 DNA: TGTGCCAGCAGTGAAGGATGGCAGAACTATGGCTACACCTTC

V gene: TRBV5-4
clone size: .
D gene: .
J gene: TRBJ1-1
CDR3 protein: CASSIDSNTEAFF
CDR3 DNA: TGTGCCAGCAGCATAGACAGTAACACTGAAGCTTTCTTT

V gene: TRBV29-1
clone size: .
D gene: TRBD2
J gene: TRBJ2-3
CDR3 protein: CSVDGVAGGTDTQYF
CDR3 DNA: TGCAGCGTTGATGGAGTAGCGGGGGGCACAGATACGCAGTATTTT

V gene: TRBV19
clone size: .
D gene: TRBD1
J gene: TRBJ2-7
CDR3 protein: CASSIKAGGVYEQYF
CDR3 DNA: TGTGCCAGTAGTATTAAGGCAGGGGGAGTCTACGAGCAGTACTTC

V gene: TRBV7-2
clone size: .
D gene: .
J gene: TRBJ1-5
CDR3 protein: CASSLQVNQPQHF
CDR3 DNA: TGTGCCAGCAGCTTACAGGTGAACCAGCCCCAGCATTTT

V gene: TRBV24-1
clone size: few
D gene: .
J gene: TRBJ1-1
CDR3 protein: CATSGPGGITEAFF
CDR3 DNA: TGTGCCACCAGTGGACCGGGGGGAATCACTGAAGCTTTCTTT

V gene: TRBV19
clone size: .
D gene: TRBD1
J gene: TRBJ2-5
CDR3 protein: CASRAGQGVLETQYF
CDR3 DNA: TGTGCCAGTAGAGCCGGACAGGGGGTGTTGGAGACCCAGTACTTC

V gene: TRBV2
clone size: .
D gene: TRBD2
J gene: TRBJ2-7
CDR3 protein: CASRDRGSGGRNEQYF
CDR3 DNA: TGTGCCAGCAGAGATAGAGGGAGCGGGGGTCGGAACGAGCAGTACTTC